This T cell receptor beta chain comes out of a study of blood T cell repertoires in COVID-19. Turning to the study itself: Acute-phase and convalescent COVID-19 samples originated in the United States, Italy and Spain. PBMCs, B-cell-depleted T cells, or T cells provided the cDNA or gDNA that made up the material.

Per the original data handling: From reference gene primer amplification, estimates of nucleated cell counts were derived. The data were produced by immunoSEQ multiplex PCR, yet TCRdb's version contains in-frame clones alone and is incomplete. The D gene and trimming were derived from the DNA, and the V and J assignments and clone size from that table. The table has about 31,000 clones, more than 80% seen once. V lost 4 bases to trimming and J lost 1 base; unmatched junction nucleotides: 1. Germline-derived CDR1 and CDR2 are SEHNR and FQNEAQ (reference sequence). This CDR3 has 15 residues. V gene TRBV7-9 combines with J gene TRBJ2-2; 9 positions agree with TRBD1. Source material: peripheral blood. This clonotype was obtained from a woman between 35 and 50 years old with active or convalescent COVID-19. CDR3 DNA: TGTGCCAGCAGCTCGGACAGGGGGAACACCGGGGAGCTGTTTTTT. As protein: CASSSDRGNTGELFF.